This T cell receptor (beta chain) was sequenced in a study of cytomegalovirus exposure and HLA in healthy donors. Concerning this clone: Its antigen is unidentified.

PCR amplification relied on 60 Vbeta primers (plus 13 Jbeta primers). This table comes from immunoSEQ multiplex PCR, and its TCRdb copy is limited to in-frame clones, with some not included. The sample holds 110,000 or so clones, roughly 70% seen once. General study points: Later findings reportedly placed an Asian-associated ancestry cluster below the approximately 670-donor mean for N-insertions. Most TCR sequences showed up rarely, but some public TCRs showed up in many donors. Presence/absence results assume similar sequencing depth per donor, which may not hold.

The sequence derives from a woman between 40 and 50 years old in good health and CMV-seropositive. The sequenced sample consisted of PBMCs.

The CDR3 here is CASSIFTNTGELFF. In DNA, the CDR3 is TGTGCCAGTAGTATTTTCACTAACACCGGGGAGCTGTTTTTT. This sequence joins TRBV19 and TRBJ2-2; D unresolved. V dropped 3 bases and J dropped 2 bases, with 7 bases sitting between them. The CDR3 covers 14 residues. Germline CDR1 reads LNHDA; CDR2 reads SQIVND (reference sequence).